This TCR beta chain derives from a study of cytomegalovirus exposure and HLA in healthy donors. Study-wide context: The Caucasian-associated ancestry cluster contained 81% of the approximately 400 genotyped donors. General study results and limits: The majority of CMV-associated TCR beta chains were reported as apparently HLA-restricted in a later analysis.

Primers for the PCR totalled 60 Vbeta and 13 Jbeta. The table came from immunoSEQ multiplex PCR; TCRdb's copy has only in-frame clones and leaves some out. The top ten hold around 0.63% of the sample, which has approximately 220,000 clones, approximately 82% seen once. The germline V gene encodes CDR1 SQVTM and CDR2 ANQGSEA. The J segment lost 12 bases and the V segment lost 2 bases, leaving 3 bases of the junction unmatched. This CDR3 has 11 residues. This clone was found a few times. Its specificity is unknown. Sequenced sample: PBMCs. The chain carries TRBV29-1 and TRBJ1-4; 7 positions match TRBD1. The TCR was taken from a man aged 18-30 years in good health and CMV-seronegative. CDR3 bases: TGCAGCGTTGAAAGTCAGGGGGAACTGTTTTTT. Residues: CSVESQGELFF.